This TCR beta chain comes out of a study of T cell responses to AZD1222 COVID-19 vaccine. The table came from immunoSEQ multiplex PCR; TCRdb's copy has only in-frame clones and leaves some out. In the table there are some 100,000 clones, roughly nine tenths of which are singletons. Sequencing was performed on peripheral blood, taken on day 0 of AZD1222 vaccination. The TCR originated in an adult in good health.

CDR3 sequence reads: CASSPGLAGAREQYF. CDR3 nucleotides: TGTGCCAGCAGTCCGGGACTAGCGGGAGCACGAGAGCAGTACTTC. The chain uses TRBV27 and TRBJ2-7; TRBD2 matches 14 bases. Trimming took 5 bases from V and 7 from J; bases not matched to a gene: 7. Germline assignment: CDR1 MNHEY and CDR2 SMNVEV (reference sequence). This CDR3 contains 15 residues.